This T cell receptor (beta chain) derives from a study of regulatory T cells in long-lasting Graves disease. The CDR3 contains 14 residues. Germline loops: CDR1 SEHNR, CDR2 FQNEAQ (reference sequence). J was trimmed by 13 bases and V by 0 bases; bases with no gene match: 5. Time point in this sample: newly diagnosed GD, antithyroid drugs for less than 3 months. PBMC RNA served as the TCR library source. Construction of TCR beta libraries relied on iRepertoire HTBI primers and on Arm-PCR targeting CDR3 regions. TCRdb passed the multiplex PCR reads through MiXCR, listing each CDR3 protein once. The sample has hundreds of thousands of distinct CDR3 sequences, 15% to 20% seen once; the top ten hold about 17%. This sample was also put to use in a study of T cells in Graves' hyperthyroidism and ophthalmopathy. From that report: Subjects aged 18 to 65 presented with newly diagnosed hyperthyroidism of less than 2 months' duration.

Here the sequenced sample was peripheral blood mononuclear cells (PBMCs), taken at new diagnosis, from a patient treated with antithyroid drugs. The sequence was collected from a woman younger than 45 with Graves disease. The chain couples TRBV7-9 to TRBJ1-6; the match to TRBD1 covers 8 bases. CDR3 amino acids: CASSLAGQGSPLHF. CDR3 nucleotides: TGTGCCAGCAGCTTAGCCGGACAGGGTTCCCCCCTCCACTTT.